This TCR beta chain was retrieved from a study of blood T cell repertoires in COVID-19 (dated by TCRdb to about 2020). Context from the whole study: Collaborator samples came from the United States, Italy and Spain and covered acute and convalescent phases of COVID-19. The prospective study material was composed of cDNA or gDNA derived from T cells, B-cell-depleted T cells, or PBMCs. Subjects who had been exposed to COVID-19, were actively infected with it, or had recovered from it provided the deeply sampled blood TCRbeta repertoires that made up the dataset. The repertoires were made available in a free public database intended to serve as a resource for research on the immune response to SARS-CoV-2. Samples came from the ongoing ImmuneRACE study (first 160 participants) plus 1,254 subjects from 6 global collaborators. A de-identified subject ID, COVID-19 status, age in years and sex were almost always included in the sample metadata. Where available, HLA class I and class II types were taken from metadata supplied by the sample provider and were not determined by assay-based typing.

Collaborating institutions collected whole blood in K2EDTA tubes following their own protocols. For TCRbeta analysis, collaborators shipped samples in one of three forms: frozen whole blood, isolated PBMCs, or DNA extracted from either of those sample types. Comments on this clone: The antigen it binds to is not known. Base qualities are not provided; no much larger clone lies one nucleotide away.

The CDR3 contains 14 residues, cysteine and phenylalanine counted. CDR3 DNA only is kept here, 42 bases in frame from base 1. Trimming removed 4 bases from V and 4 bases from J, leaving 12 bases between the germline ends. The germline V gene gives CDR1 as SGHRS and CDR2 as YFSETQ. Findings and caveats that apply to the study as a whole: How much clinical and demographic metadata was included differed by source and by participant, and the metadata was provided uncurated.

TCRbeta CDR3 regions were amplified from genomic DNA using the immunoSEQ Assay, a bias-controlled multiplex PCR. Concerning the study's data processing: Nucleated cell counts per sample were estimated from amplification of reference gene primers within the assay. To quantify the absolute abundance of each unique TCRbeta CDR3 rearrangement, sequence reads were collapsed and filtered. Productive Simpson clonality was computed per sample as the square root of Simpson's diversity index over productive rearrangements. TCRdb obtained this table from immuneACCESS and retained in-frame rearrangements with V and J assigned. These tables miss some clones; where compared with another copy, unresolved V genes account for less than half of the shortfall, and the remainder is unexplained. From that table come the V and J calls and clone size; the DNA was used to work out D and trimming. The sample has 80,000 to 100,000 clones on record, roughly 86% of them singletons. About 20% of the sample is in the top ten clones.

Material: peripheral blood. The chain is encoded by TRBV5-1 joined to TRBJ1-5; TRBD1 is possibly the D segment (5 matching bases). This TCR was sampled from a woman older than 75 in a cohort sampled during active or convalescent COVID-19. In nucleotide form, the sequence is TGCGCCAGCAGCCCGTCTGGGGGGAATCAGCCCCAGCATTTT. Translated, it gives CASSPSGGNQPQHF. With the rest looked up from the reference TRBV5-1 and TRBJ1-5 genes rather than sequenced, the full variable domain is KAGVTQTPRYLIKTRGQQVTLSCSPISGHRSVSWYQQTPGQGLQFLFEYFSETQRNKGNFPGRFSGRQFSNSRSEMNVSTLELGDSALYLCASSPSGGNQPQHFGDGTRLSIL.